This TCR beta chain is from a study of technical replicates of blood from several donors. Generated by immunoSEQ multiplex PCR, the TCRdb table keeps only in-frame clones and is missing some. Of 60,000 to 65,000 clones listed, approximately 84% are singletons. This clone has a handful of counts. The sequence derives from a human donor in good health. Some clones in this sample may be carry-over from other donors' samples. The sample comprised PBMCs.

CDR3 amino acids: CASSLVTSGSGYTF. CDR3 sequence (DNA): TGTGCCAGCAGCTTAGTGACGTCAGGGTCTGGCTACACCTTC. The chain links TRBV7-2 to TRBJ1-2; D possibly corresponds to TRBD1 (5 bases). The CDR3 consists of 14 residues. Between the trimmed V and J ends, which lost 1 base and 7 bases, there was a span of 13 bases. From germline, CDR1 is SGHTA and CDR2 FQGNSA.